A single T cell receptor (beta chain) is shown here with its context. Its antigen remains unknown. The source of the sample is a study of cytomegalovirus exposure and HLA in healthy donors. Study information: Out of 398 genotyped donors, around 80% belonged to the Caucasian-associated ancestry cluster.

Study outcomes and limitations: In a later analysis, HLA-associated TCR beta chains were more clonally expanded than equally common others. Common viral pathogens seemed, in a later analysis, to connect with several of the most significant clusters. In vitro, a few CMV-associated chains proved specific for CMV antigens.

This CDR3 contains 14 residues. After removal of 0 bases from V and 4 bases from J, the junction contained 2 bases not matched to a gene. Germline loops: CDR1 SGDLS, CDR2 YYNGEE. The PCR used 60 Vbeta and 13 Jbeta primers. Here immunoSEQ multiplex PCR was the method, and the copy in TCRdb shows in-frame clones only, minus some. The sample carries about 120,000 clones, more than 65% recorded once. This receptor was obtained from a woman younger than 30 in good health and CMV-seronegative. The V call is TRBV9, the J call TRBJ2-5, with 8 bases fitting TRBD2. The sample comprised PBMCs. The CDR3 region has the DNA TGTGCCAGCAGCGTAGAAAGCGGGAGAGAGACCCAGTACTTC. It yields the protein CASSVESGRETQYF.